Listed below are T cell receptor beta chains from one sample, sequenced in a study of T-cell reconstitution after alpha-beta-depleted transplantation in children. TCRdb re-analysed the PCR reads in MiXCR, keeping a single row per CDR3 protein. The data show a few hundred thousand distinct CDR3 sequences, roughly 25% seen once. The specimen was PBMCs, collected before TCRalphabeta/CD19-depleted stem cell transplant. These receptors all stem from a girl aged 2 to 9 with Fanconi anemia, due to receive a stem cell transplant. CDR3s leave out the opening cysteine and the closing phenylalanine or tryptophan. Each record gives: V gene, CDR3 protein.

TRBV7-2 | ASSSTTGSPGELF
TRBV20-1 | SARTEGEKLF
TRBV7-2 | ASSFASGGFIPYEQY
TRBV11-2 | ASSPSRTSRYLGYEQY
TRBV29-1 | SVARGTVRGETQY
TRBV9 | ASSAGTGNEKLF
TRBV28 | ASTRGAEAF
TRBV20-1 | SASPGALGNQPQH
TRBV12-3/TRBV12-4 | ASSSPRTGSYEQY
TRBV4-2 | ASSEREGATDTQY
TRBV6-6 | ASKFGEKLF